This record covers a single T cell receptor (beta chain). The antigen remains unidentified. Every single patient, without exception, relapsed after autologous stem cell transplantation, and brentuximab vedotin exposure varied. This specimen belongs to a study of PD-1 blockade in classical Hodgkin lymphoma. The method was immunoSEQ multiplex PCR; TCRdb's version includes in-frame clones alone and lacks a portion of them. This sample yields around 91,000 clones, of which approximately 91% are seen a single time; roughly 21% belongs to the top ten. Study observations and caveats: At baseline, newly diagnosed patients reportedly showed less TCR diversity than healthy donors.

Germline loops: CDR1 MNHNY, CDR2 SVGAGI (reference sequence). V shed 6 bases, J shed 3 bases, and the junction held 4 bases outside the gene matches. The CDR3 is 14 amino acids. The chain is built from TRBV6-6 and TRBJ2-7, with 11 nucleotides matching TRBD1. This clonotype originated in a human donor with classical Hodgkin lymphoma. Sample: peripheral blood mononuclear cells (PBMCs), taken at baseline. CDR3: CASRQGQGGYEQYF. The CDR3 DNA reads as TGTGCCAGCAGGCAGGGACAGGGGGGCTACGAGCAGTACTTC.